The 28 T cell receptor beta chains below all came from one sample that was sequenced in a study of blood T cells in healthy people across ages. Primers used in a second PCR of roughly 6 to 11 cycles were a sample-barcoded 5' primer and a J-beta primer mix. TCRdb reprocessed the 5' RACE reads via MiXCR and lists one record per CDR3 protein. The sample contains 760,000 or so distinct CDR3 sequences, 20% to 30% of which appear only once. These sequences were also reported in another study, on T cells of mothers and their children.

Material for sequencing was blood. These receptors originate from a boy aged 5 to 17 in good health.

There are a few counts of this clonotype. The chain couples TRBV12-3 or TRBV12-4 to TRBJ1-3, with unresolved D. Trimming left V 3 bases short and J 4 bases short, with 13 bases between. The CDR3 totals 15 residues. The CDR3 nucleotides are TGTGCCAGCAGTTTTATGCCACTGGGCGGAAACACCATATATTTT. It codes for CASSFMPLGGNTIYF.

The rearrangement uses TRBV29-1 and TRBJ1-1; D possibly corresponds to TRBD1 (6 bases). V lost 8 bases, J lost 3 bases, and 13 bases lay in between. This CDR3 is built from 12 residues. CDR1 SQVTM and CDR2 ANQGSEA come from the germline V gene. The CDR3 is CSIRDTDTEAFF. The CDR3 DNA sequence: TGCAGCATAAGGGACACCGACACTGAAGCTTTCTTT.

The CDR3 loop reads CSVEGEVANTEAFF. The CDR3 region has the DNA TGCAGCGTTGAGGGCGAGGTGGCGAACACTGAAGCTTTCTTT. The chain recombines TRBV29-1 with TRBJ1-1; D uncertain. From germline, CDR1 is SQVTM and CDR2 ANQGSEA. V was shortened by 3 bases and J by 1 base, with 12 bases between the two germline ends. This CDR3 spans 14 amino acids.

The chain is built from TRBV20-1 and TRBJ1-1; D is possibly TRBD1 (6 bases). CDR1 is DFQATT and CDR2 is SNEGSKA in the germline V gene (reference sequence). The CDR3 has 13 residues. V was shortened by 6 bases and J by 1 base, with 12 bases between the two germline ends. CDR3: CSAQVGGNTEAFF. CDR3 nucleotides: TGCAGTGCCCAGGTAGGGGGGAACACTGAAGCTTTCTTT.

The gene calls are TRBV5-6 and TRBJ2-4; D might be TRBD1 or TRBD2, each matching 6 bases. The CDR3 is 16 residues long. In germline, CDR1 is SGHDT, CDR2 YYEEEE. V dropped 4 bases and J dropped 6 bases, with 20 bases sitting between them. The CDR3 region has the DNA TGTGCCAGCAGCCCTTATCCGGGGGCGCGGTCAAACATTCAGTACTTC. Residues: CASSPYPGARSNIQYF. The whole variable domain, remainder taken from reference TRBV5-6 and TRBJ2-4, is DAGVTQSPTHLIKTRGQQVTLRCSPKSGHDTVSWYQQALGQGPQFIFQYYEEEERQRGNFPDRFSGHQFPNYSSELNVNALLLGDSALYLCASSPYPGARSNIQYFGAGTRLSVL.

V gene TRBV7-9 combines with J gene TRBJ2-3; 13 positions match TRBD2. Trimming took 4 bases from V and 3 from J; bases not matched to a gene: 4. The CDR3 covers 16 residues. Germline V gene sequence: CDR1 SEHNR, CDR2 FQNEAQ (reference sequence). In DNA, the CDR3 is TGTGCCAGCAGCTCTCTACTAGCGGGAGGGACAGATACGCAGTATTTT. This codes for CASSSLLAGGTDTQYF.

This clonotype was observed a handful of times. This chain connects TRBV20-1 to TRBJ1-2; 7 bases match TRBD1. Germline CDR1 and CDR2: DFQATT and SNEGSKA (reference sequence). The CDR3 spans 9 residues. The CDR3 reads CSDRDGYTF. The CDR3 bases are TGCAGCGACAGGGACGGCTACACCTTC.

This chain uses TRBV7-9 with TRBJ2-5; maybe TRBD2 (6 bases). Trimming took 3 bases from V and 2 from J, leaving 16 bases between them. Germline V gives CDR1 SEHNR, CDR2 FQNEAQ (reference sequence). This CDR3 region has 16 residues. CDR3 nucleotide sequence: TGTGCCAGCAGCTTCGGGGGAACGTCTCCTCAAGAGACCCAGTACTTC. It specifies CASSFGGTSPQETQYF.

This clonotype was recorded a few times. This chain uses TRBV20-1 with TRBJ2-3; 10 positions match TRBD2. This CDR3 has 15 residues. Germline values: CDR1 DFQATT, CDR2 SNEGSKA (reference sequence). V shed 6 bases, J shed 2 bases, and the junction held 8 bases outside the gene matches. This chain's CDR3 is CSALAGAEITDTQYF. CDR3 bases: TGCAGTGCCCTAGCGGGAGCAGAGATCACAGATACGCAGTATTTT.

This CDR3 reads CASSHSGTSVFNEQFF. The CDR3 bases are TGTGCCAGCAGCCACTCCGGGACTAGCGTATTTAATGAGCAGTTCTTC. J is TRBJ2-1 and V is TRBV7-3, with 10 bases identical to TRBD2. This CDR3 is built from 16 residues. The V segment lost 5 bases and the J segment 7 bases; nucleotides outside the gene matches: 11. CDR1 is SGHTA and CDR2 is FQGTGA in the germline V gene. Based on the CDR3 plus reference TRBV7-3 and TRBJ2-1, the full variable domain is GAGVSQTPSNKVTEKGKYVELRCDPISGHTALYWYRQSLGQGPEFLIYFQGTGAADDSGLPNDRFFAVRPEGSVSTLKIQRTERGDSAVYLCASSHSGTSVFNEQFFGPGTRLTVL.

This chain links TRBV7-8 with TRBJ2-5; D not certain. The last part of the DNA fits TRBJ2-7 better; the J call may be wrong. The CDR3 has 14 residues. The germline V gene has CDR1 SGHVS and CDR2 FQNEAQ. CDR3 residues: CASSPLSFDYEQYF. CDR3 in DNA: TGTGCCAGCAGCCCCTTGTCCTTTGACTACGAGCAGTACTTC.

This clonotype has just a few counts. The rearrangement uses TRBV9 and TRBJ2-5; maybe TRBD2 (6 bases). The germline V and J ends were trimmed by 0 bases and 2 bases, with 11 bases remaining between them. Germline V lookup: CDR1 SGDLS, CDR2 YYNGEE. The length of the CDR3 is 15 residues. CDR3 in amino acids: CASSVAGTLQETQYF. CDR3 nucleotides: TGTGCCAGCAGCGTAGCCGGGACTTTGCAAGAGACCCAGTACTTC.

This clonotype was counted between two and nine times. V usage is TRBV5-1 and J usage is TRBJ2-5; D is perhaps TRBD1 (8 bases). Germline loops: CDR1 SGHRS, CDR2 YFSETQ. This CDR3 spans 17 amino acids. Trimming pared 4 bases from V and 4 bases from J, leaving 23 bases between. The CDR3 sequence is CASSPGGQGAYLETQYF. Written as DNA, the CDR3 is TGCGCCAGCAGCCCGGGGGGCCAGGGGGCCTACTTAGAGACCCAGTACTTC.

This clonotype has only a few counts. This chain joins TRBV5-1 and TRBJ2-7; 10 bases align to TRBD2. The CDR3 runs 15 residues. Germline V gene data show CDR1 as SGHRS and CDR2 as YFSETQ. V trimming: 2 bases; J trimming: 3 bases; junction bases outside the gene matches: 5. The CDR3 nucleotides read TGCGCCAGCAGCTTCCCGGGACTAGCGAACTACGAGCAGTACTTC. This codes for CASSFPGLANYEQYF.

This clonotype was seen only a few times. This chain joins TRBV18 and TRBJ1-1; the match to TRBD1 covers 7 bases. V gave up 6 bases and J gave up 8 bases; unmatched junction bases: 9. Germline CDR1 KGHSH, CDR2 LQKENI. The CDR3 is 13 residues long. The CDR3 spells CASSEGDSKEAFF. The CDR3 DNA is TGTGCCAGCTCCGAAGGGGACAGCAAAGAAGCTTTCTTT.

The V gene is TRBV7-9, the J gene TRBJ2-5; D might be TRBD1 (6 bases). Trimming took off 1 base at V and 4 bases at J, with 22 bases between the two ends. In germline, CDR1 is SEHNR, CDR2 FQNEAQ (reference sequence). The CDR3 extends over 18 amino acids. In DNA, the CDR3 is TGTGCCAGCAGCTTAGACACCGAAGGGGGTTTGGGAACAGAGACCCAGTACTTC. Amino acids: CASSLDTEGGLGTETQYF.

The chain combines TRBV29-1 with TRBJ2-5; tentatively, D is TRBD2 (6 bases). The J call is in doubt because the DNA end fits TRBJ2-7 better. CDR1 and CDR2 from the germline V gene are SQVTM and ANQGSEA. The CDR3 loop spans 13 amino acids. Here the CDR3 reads CSVVGGGNVEQYF. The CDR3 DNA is TGCAGCGTTGTGGGGGGAGGAAACGTCGAGCAGTACTTC.

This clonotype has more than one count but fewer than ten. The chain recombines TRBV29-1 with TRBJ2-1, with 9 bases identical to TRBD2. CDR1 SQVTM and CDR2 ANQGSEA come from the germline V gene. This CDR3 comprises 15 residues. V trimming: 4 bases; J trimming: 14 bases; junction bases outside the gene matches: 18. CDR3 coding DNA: TGCAGCGTTGTTCCACGAGTAGCGGGGGCCCGAGTGGAGTTCTTC. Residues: CSVVPRVAGARVEFF.

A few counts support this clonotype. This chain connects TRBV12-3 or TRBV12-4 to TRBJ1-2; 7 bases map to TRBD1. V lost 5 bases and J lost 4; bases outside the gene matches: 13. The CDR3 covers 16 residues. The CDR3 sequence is CASSPLYRGEGYGYTF. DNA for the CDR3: TGTGCCAGCAGTCCCCTTTACAGGGGAGAAGGCTATGGCTACACCTTC.

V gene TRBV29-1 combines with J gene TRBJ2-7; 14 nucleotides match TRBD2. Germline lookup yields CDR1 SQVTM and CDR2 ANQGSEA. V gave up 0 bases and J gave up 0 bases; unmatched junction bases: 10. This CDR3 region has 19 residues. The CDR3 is CSVEESVWTSGRHSYEQYF. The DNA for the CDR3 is TGCAGCGTTGAAGAAAGCGTCTGGACTAGCGGGAGGCACTCCTACGAGCAGTACTTC.

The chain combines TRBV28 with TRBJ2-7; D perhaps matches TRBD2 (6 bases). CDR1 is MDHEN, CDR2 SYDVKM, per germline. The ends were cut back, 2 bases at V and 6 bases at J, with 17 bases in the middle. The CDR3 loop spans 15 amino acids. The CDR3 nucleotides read TGTGCCAGCAGTTTAGGGGGGAGGCCCGTCGGCGAGCAGTACTTC. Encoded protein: CASSLGGRPVGEQYF.

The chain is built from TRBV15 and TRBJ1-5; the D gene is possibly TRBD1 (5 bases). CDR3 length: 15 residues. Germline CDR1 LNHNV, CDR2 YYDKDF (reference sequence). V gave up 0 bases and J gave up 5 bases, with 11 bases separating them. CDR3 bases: TGTGCCACCAGCAGAGATCGGGGGGTTGATCAGCCCCAGCATTTT. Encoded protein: CATSRDRGVDQPQHF.

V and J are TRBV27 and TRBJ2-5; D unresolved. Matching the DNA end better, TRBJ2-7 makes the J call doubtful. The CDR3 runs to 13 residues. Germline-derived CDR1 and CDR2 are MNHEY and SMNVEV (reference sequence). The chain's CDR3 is CASSHGRAYEQYF. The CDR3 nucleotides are TGTGCCAGCAGTCACGGACGGGCCTACGAGCAGTACTTC.

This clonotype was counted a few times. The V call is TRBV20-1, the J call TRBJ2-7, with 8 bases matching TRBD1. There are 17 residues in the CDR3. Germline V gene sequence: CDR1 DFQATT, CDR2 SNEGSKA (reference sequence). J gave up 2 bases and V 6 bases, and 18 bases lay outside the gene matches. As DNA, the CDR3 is TGCAGTGCCACGTATCCCATGGGACAGGAAGGCCCCTACGAGCAGTACTTC. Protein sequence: CSATYPMGQEGPYEQYF.

CDR3 nucleotides: TGCAGTGCTAGTGCCGGGACCCACTACGAGCAGTACTTC. As protein: CSASAGTHYEQYF. The V call is TRBV20-1, the J call TRBJ2-7; D may correspond to TRBD1 or TRBD2 (5 bases each). This CDR3 is built from 13 residues. Germline lookup yields CDR1 DFQATT and CDR2 SNEGSKA (reference sequence). Deletions cut 3 bases from V and 3 bases from J, with 12 bases between.

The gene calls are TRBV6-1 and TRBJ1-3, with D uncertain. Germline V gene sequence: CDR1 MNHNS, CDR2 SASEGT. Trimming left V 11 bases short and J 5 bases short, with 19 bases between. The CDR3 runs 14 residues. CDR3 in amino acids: CAGTDQESRNTIYF. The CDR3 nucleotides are TGTGCCGGAACCGACCAGGAGTCTCGAAACACCATATATTTT.

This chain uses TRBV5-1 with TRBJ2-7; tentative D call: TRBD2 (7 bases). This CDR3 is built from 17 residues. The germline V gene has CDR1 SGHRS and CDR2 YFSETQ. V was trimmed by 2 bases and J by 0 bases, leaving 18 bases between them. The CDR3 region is CASSFLGGAASSYEQYF. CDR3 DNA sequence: TGCGCCAGCAGCTTCTTGGGGGGGGCAGCTAGCTCCTACGAGCAGTACTTC.

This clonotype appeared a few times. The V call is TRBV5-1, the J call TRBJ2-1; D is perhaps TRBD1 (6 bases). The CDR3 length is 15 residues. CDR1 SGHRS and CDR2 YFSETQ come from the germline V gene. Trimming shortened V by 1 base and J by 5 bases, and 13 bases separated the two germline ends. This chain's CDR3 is CASSLSQGIDNEQFF. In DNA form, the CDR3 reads TGCGCCAGCAGCTTGTCTCAGGGGATAGACAATGAGCAGTTCTTC. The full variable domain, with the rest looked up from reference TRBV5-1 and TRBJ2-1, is KAGVTQTPRYLIKTRGQQVTLSCSPISGHRSVSWYQQTPGQGLQFLFEYFSETQRNKGNFPGRFSGRQFSNSRSEMNVSTLELGDSALYLCASSLSQGIDNEQFFGPGTRLTVL.